The 17 T cell receptor beta chains below come from one sample, sequenced in a study of blood T cells in healthy people across ages. Using a J-beta primer mix together with a sample-barcoded 5' primer, a second PCR was run for 7 to 11 cycles. TCRdb re-derived calls from the 5' RACE reads in MiXCR, one entry per CDR3 protein. In the table there are over a million distinct CDR3 sequences, roughly 40% of which are singletons. The sequencing sample was made of blood. Receptors were obtained from a woman in her late teens or twenties in good health.

On this clonotype: A read error may be the cause here, since a much bigger clone is one base away. The V and J genes are TRBV24-1 and TRBJ2-1, with TRBD2 matching 8 bases. The end of the DNA aligns better with TRBJ2-7, so the J call may be wrong. The CDR3 has 18 residues. Per the germline V gene, CDR1 is KGHDR and CDR2 is SFDVKD. CDR3 loop: CATSDATLSGAGYNEQYF. Here the CDR3 DNA reads TGTGCCACCAGTGACGCCACCCTTAGCGGGGCTGGCTACAATGAGCAGTACTTC.

A note on this clonotype: Sequence at one end of the junction differs from germline and may be a read error. The chain is built from TRBV20-1 and TRBJ2-5; the D gene is possibly TRBD2 (6 bases). The CDR3 sequence is 12 residues long. Per the germline V gene, CDR1 is DFQATT and CDR2 is SNEGSKA (reference sequence). The CDR3 sequence: CSSSDFQETQYF. The CDR3 coding sequence is TGCAGTTCTAGCGACTTTCAAGAGACCCAGTACTTC.

J is TRBJ2-1 and V is TRBV5-5, with 10 bases matching TRBD2. CDR1 is SGHKS and CDR2 is YYEKEE in the germline V gene (reference sequence). The CDR3 is 16 residues long. With 0 bases clipped from V and 5 bases from J, the junction kept 5 bases outside the gene matches. CDR3 in amino acids: CASSLESGGADNEQFF. CDR3 DNA: TGTGCCAGCAGCTTGGAGAGCGGGGGGGCCGACAATGAGCAGTTCTTC.

The rearrangement joins TRBV6-5 to TRBJ1-1; D is ambiguous. CDR1 and CDR2 from the germline V gene are MNHEY and SVGAGI. There are 14 residues in the CDR3. With 2 bases removed from V and 1 base from J, the gap between germline ends came to 8 bases. The CDR3 sequence is CASSYRARNTEAFF. The CDR3 DNA sequence: TGTGCCAGCAGTTACCGGGCCCGGAACACTGAAGCTTTCTTT.

The rearrangement links TRBV20-1 to TRBJ2-3; 8 bases line up with TRBD2. The CDR3 contains 18 residues. V shed 0 bases and J 3 bases; nucleotides not matched to a gene: 14. Germline-derived CDR1 and CDR2 are DFQATT and SNEGSKA (reference sequence). The CDR3 region is CSARDPGLVGVRTDTQYF. The CDR3 region has the DNA TGCAGTGCTAGAGATCCGGGACTAGTGGGAGTGAGGACAGATACGCAGTATTTT.

The chain employs TRBV9 and TRBJ1-2; D unresolved. The CDR3 has 14 residues. Trimming removed 0 bases at V and 3 bases at J, with 9 bases between. The germline V gene encodes CDR1 SGDLS and CDR2 YYNGEE. The DNA for the CDR3 is TGTGCCAGCAGCGTAGCCCCGGAGGACTATGGCTACACCTTC. This codes for CASSVAPEDYGYTF.

This clonotype was seen only a few times. The V and J genes are TRBV25-1 and TRBJ2-1; 8 bases are shared with TRBD2. This CDR3 spans 13 amino acids. V shed 5 bases, J shed 8 bases, and the junction held 5 bases outside the gene matches. Germline loops: CDR1 MGHDK, CDR2 SYGVNS. CDR3 protein: CASSLRGGDEQFF. The CDR3, as DNA: TGTGCCAGCAGTCTCCGGGGGGGCGATGAGCAGTTCTTC.

This clonotype was seen a single time. This rearrangement joins TRBV5-1 to TRBJ1-6, with 7 positions matching TRBD1. This CDR3 region has 14 residues. Germline CDR1 and CDR2: SGHRS and YFSETQ. J lost 8 bases, V lost 4 bases, and 6 bases had no gene match. The CDR3 here is CASSIGQEHSPLHF. The CDR3, as DNA: TGCGCCAGCAGCATAGGACAGGAACATTCACCCCTCCACTTT.

The rearrangement uses TRBV4-1 and TRBJ2-4; D not resolved. The tail of the sequence fits TRBJ2-7 better, so the J call may be wrong. This CDR3 comprises 15 residues. Per germline, CDR1 MGHRA and CDR2 YSYEKL. CDR3 sequence (DNA): TGCGCCAGCAGCCAAGTAGGAGACACCGACTACGAGCAGTACTTC. Its protein is CASSQVGDTDYEQYF.

This clonotype occurred a few times. The chain recombines TRBV28 with TRBJ2-4; 7 bases agree with TRBD1. Germline-derived CDR1 and CDR2 are MDHEN and SYDVKM. CDR3 length: 14 residues. With 7 bases clipped from V and 0 bases from J, the junction kept 3 bases outside the gene matches. CDR3 coding DNA: TGTGCCAGCACCAAGGGGGCAGCCAAAAACATTCAGTACTTC. This sequence encodes CASTKGAAKNIQYF.

J is TRBJ2-5 and V is TRBV20-1, with D maybe TRBD1 (5 bases). The end of the DNA is better explained by TRBJ2-7, so the J call may be wrong. Germline V gene data show CDR1 as DFQATT and CDR2 as SNEGSKA (reference sequence). The CDR3 is 13 amino acids. The chain's CDR3 is CSVLGQLPYEQYF. The CDR3 nucleotides are TGCAGTGTACTCGGACAACTACCCTACGAGCAGTACTTC.

A few counts support this clonotype. The V gene is TRBV5-1, the J gene TRBJ1-1, with D possibly matching TRBD1 (5 bases). The CDR3 loop spans 15 amino acids. With 6 bases removed from V and 3 bases from J, the gap between germline ends came to 18 bases. Germline V gene lookup returns CDR1 SGHRS and CDR2 YFSETQ. DNA for the CDR3: TGCGCCAGCACACCCGGACAAGTGGAATACACTGAAGCTTTCTTT. It translates to CASTPGQVEYTEAFF.

V and J are TRBV2 and TRBJ2-3; weak D call: TRBD2 (5 bases). This CDR3 comprises 13 residues. V lost 0 bases to trimming and J lost 12 bases, with 13 bases between them. Germline loops: CDR1 SNHLY, CDR2 FYNNEI. This chain's CDR3 is CASSEASASQQYF. The DNA for the CDR3 is TGTGCCAGCAGTGAAGCTTCGGCTAGCCAACAGTATTTT.

A remark on this clonotype: At one end the junction does not follow the germline gene, possibly because of a read error. The CDR3 spells CAGSLGGQGWNYGYTF. The CDR3 region has the DNA TGTGCCGGCAGTTTAGGTGGACAGGGGTGGAACTATGGCTACACCTTC. V is TRBV27 and J is TRBJ1-2, with TRBD1 matching over 9 bases. CDR3 size: 16 residues. Germline V gene sequence: CDR1 MNHEY, CDR2 SMNVEV (reference sequence).

The rearrangement uses TRBV6-1 and TRBJ1-5, with unresolved D. Trimming cost V 8 bases and J 3 bases, with 14 bases left between them. Germline V gives CDR1 MNHNS, CDR2 SASEGT. CDR3 length: 14 residues. CDR3 residues: CASLVGQVNQPQHF. CDR3 coding DNA: TGTGCCAGCTTAGTAGGGCAGGTCAATCAGCCCCAGCATTTT.

This clonotype was counted many times. The genes are TRBV4-1 and TRBJ2-3; D remains unclear. There are 17 residues in the CDR3. V gave up 4 bases and J gave up 0 bases, with 17 bases separating them. Germline CDR1 MGHRA, CDR2 YSYEKL. The DNA of the CDR3 is TGCGCCAGCAGCCCCCGCATTGGCGGAACTAGCACAGATACGCAGTATTTT. Translated: CASSPRIGGTSTDTQYF.

The V and J genes are TRBV20-1 and TRBJ2-1; TRBD2 matches at 8 bases. The V and J ends lost 6 bases and 9 bases, in that order; junction bases with no gene match: 10. The CDR3 length is 13 residues. The germline CDR1 and CDR2 sequences are DFQATT and SNEGSKA (reference sequence). The CDR3 reads CSATSGSRSEQFF. CDR3 DNA sequence: TGCAGTGCCACGAGCGGGAGCAGGAGTGAGCAGTTCTTC.